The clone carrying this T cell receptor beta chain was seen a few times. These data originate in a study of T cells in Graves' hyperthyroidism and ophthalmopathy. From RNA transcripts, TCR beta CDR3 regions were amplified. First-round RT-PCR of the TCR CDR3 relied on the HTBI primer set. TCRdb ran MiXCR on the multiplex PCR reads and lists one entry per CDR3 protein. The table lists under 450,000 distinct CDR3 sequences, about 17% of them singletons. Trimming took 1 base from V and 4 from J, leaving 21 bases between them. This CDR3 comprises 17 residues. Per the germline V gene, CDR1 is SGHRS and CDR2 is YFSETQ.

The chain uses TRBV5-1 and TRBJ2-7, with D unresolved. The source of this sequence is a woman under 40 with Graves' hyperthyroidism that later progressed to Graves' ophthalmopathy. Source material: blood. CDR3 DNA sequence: TGCGCCAGCAGCTTGAGTAGACTGGGGATCGAGGTTTACGAGCAGTACTTC. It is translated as CASSLSRLGIEVYEQYF. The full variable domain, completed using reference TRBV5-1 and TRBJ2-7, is KAGVTQTPRYLIKTRGQQVTLSCSPISGHRSVSWYQQTPGQGLQFLFEYFSETQRNKGNFPGRFSGRQFSNSRSEMNVSTLELGDSALYLCASSLSRLGIEVYEQYFGPGTRLTVT.